This note documents a single T cell receptor (beta chain) sequence. CDR1 and CDR2 from the germline V gene are SGDLS and YYNGEE. The CDR3 runs 20 residues. V gave up 4 bases and J gave up 3 bases; unmatched junction bases: 23. Using immunoSEQ multiplex PCR, the repertoire was profiled, and TCRdb retains in-frame clones only, with some absent. The table has approximately 120,000 clones, roughly 87% seen once; the top ten hold roughly 13%. This sample is part of a study of T cell responses to AZD1222 COVID-19 vaccine. The sample was peripheral blood, taken on day 0 of MenACWY control vaccination. V and J are TRBV9 and TRBJ2-7, with TRBD1 identical over 9 bases. The sequence was obtained from an adult in good health. CDR3 loop: CASSPRTGDAISSRGYEQYF. The CDR3 coding sequence is TGTGCCAGCAGCCCACGGACAGGGGACGCCATCAGCTCCAGGGGCTACGAGCAGTACTTC.